The rows below give T cell receptor beta chains drawn from one sample of a study of OX40 agonist ivuxolimab in advanced cancers. This table comes from immunoSEQ multiplex PCR, and its TCRdb copy is limited to in-frame clones, with some not included. This sample has tens of thousands of clones; about 88% occur once, and the top ten carry roughly 2%. Sequences were derived from CD4+ or CD8+ T cells sorted from blood, sampled in a trial of the OX40 agonist ivuxolimab. Receptors were obtained from an adult with an advanced solid tumor such as melanoma, head and neck, liver or kidney cancer. The CDR3 runs from the conserved cysteine through the conserved F or W. A D gene is named only where the DNA matches it firmly. Clone size is shown for a subset of rows, as once, few, many or a class of expanded clone.

D | J | length | size | V | DNA | CDR3
- | TRBJ2-5 | 10 | once | TRBV29-1 | TGCAGCGGAAAACAAGAGACCCAGTACTTC | CSGKQETQYF
TRBD2 | TRBJ2-1 | 16 | - | TRBV15 | TGTGCCACCAGCAGAGCTGGCGGGGGGAACTACAATGAGCAGTTCTTC | CATSRAGGGNYNEQFF
- | TRBJ2-5 | 17 | - | TRBV2 | TGTGCCAGCAGTTGGCGGGGGGGGACAGGTCCTAGGGAGACCCAGTACTTC | CASSWRGGTGPRETQYF
TRBD2 | TRBJ2-1 | 14 | - | TRBV5-1 | TGCGCCAGCAGCTTGGTACTAGCGGGGGAAAAGCAGTTCTTC | CASSLVLAGEKQFF
- | TRBJ2-7 | 13 | - | TRBV19 | TGTGCCAGTAGGCAGGGAGGTTTCTACGAGCAGTACTTC | CASRQGGFYEQYF
TRBD1 | TRBJ2-7 | 14 | - | TRBV28 | TGTGCCAGCAGTACACCGGGACAGGGCAACGAGCAGTACTTC | CASSTPGQGNEQYF
- | TRBJ2-7 | 12 | few | TRBV2 | TGTGCCAGCGCGGGCGGGTACTACGAGCAGTACTTC | CASAGGYYEQYF
TRBD2 | TRBJ2-1 | 16 | - | TRBV7-2 | TGTGCCAGCAGCTTAGCTCATAGCGGGATACGGGATGAGCAGTTCTTC | CASSLAHSGIRDEQFF
- | TRBJ1-1 | 14 | - | TRBV6-6 | TGTGCCAGCACCCCCGGGACACTTAACACTGAAGCTTTCTTT | CASTPGTLNTEAFF
- | TRBJ2-6 | 14 | - | TRBV27 | TGTGCCAGCAGTTTTCCGAGGGGGGCCAACGTCCTGACTTTC | CASSFPRGANVLTF
TRBD2 | TRBJ2-5 | 14 | - | TRBV9 | TGTGCCAGCAGCGAGGGACTAGCCGAGGGGACCCAGTACTTC | CASSEGLAEGTQYF
- | TRBJ1-1 | 15 | - | TRBV28 | TGTGCCAGCACCTCCTTGAGGCGCCAGAACACTGAAGCTTTCTTT | CASTSLRRQNTEAFF
TRBD1 | TRBJ1-1 | 14 | - | TRBV18 | TGTGCCAGCTCGGACAGGGCTGAGTACACTGAAGCTTTCTTT | CASSDRAEYTEAFF
- | TRBJ2-7 | 14 | - | TRBV5-1 | TGCGCCAGCTCCCCCGGCGGGGTAGGCTACGAGCAGTACTTC | CASSPGGVGYEQYF
TRBD1 | TRBJ2-7 | 14 | few | TRBV4-2 | TGTGCCAGCAGCCATGGACAGGGCGGGGACGAGCAGTACTTC | CASSHGQGGDEQYF
TRBD1 | TRBJ1-3 | 14 | - | TRBV7-3 | TGTGCCGGCGGGCAGGGGGCGCCCGGAAACACCATATATTTT | CAGGQGAPGNTIYF
- | TRBJ2-5 | 12 | - | TRBV6-5 | TGTGCCAGCGGACTAACCCAAGAGACCCAGTACTTC | CASGLTQETQYF
- | TRBJ1-3 | 15 | - | TRBV6-5 | TGTGCCAGCAGTCGACAGTCCCGATCTGGAAACACCATATATTTT | CASSRQSRSGNTIYF
TRBD1 | TRBJ2-3 | 14 | - | TRBV5-4 | TGTGCCAGCAGCCATAGGACAGGGCCAGATACGCAGTATTTT | CASSHRTGPDTQYF
- | TRBJ1-1 | 11 | - | TRBV6-5 | TGTGCCACTATCGTGAACACTGAAGCTTTCTTT | CATIVNTEAFF
TRBD2 | TRBJ2-5 | 15 | - | TRBV2 | TGTGCCAGCAGTGACTGGTCTAGCGGGGGGGAGACCCAGTACTTC | CASSDWSSGGETQYF
TRBD1 | TRBJ1-2 | 16 | - | TRBV4-2 | TGTGCCAGCAGCCAAGATGGGACAGGGATTGACTATGGCTACACCTTC | CASSQDGTGIDYGYTF
- | TRBJ2-7 | 11 | - | TRBV28 | TGTGCCAGCAGTTCCTCCTACGAGCAGTACTTC | CASSSSYEQYF
- | TRBJ1-4 | 15 | once | TRBV5-6 | TGTGCCAGCAGCTTAGTCGGGCCTACGGATGAAAAACTGTTTTTT | CASSLVGPTDEKLFF
TRBD2 | TRBJ2-5 | 19 | once | TRBV4-1 | TGCGCCAGCAGCCAAGCCTATGGGAGTAGCGGGAGACAGATAGAGACCCAGTACTTC | CASSQAYGSSGRQIETQYF
- | TRBJ2-1 | 12 | - | TRBV7-9 | TGTGCCAGCAGACGCCGAGGGGGTGAGCAGTTCTTC | CASRRRGGEQFF
TRBD1 | TRBJ1-5 | 16 | - | TRBV14 | TGTGCCAGCAGCCAAGAAGTACAGGGGAGCAATCAGCCCCAGCATTTT | CASSQEVQGSNQPQHF
- | TRBJ1-2 | 13 | once | TRBV4-3 | TGCGCCAGCAGCCAAGATCTTAGGGGTGGCTACACCTTC | CASSQDLRGGYTF
TRBD1 | TRBJ1-4 | 15 | once | TRBV6-5 | TGTGCCAGCAGTTACACGACAGGGGGTAATGAAAAACTGTTTTTT | CASSYTTGGNEKLFF
TRBD2 | TRBJ2-3 | 14 | - | TRBV2 | TGTGCCAGCAGCCGGGAGGGTAGCACAGATACGCAGTATTTT | CASSREGSTDTQYF
- | TRBJ2-1 | 15 | - | TRBV11-2 | TGTGCCAGCAGCCTCATTAGGGACTGGCGGTATGAGCAGTTCTTC | CASSLIRDWRYEQFF
- | TRBJ1-1 | 15 | - | TRBV19 | TGTGCCAGCGCACCCCAGGGAGGGATGGACACTGAAGCTTTCTTT | CASAPQGGMDTEAFF
- | TRBJ1-3 | 16 | - | TRBV5-1 | TGCGCCAGCAGCCAAGGGCTTACAGCCTCTGGAAACACCATATATTTT | CASSQGLTASGNTIYF
TRBD1 | TRBJ1-5 | 13 | - | TRBV7-9 | TGTGCCAGCAGCTCACAGGGGGGACAGCCCCAGCATTTT | CASSSQGGQPQHF
- | TRBJ1-3 | 14 | - | TRBV7-2 | TGTGCCAGCAGCCAAGACGGCTCTGGAAACACCATATATTTT | CASSQDGSGNTIYF
TRBD1 | TRBJ1-5 | 13 | - | TRBV29-1 | TGCAGCGTTCCGGGACAGGGGAACCAGCCCCAGCATTTT | CSVPGQGNQPQHF
TRBD1 | TRBJ1-2 | 13 | few | TRBV5-4 | TGTGCCAGCAGCCTGGACAGGGACAGTGGCTACACCTTC | CASSLDRDSGYTF
- | TRBJ1-2 | 13 | - | TRBV4-3 | TGCGCCAGCAGCCGGGGAGCTAACTATGGCTACACCTTC | CASSRGANYGYTF
- | TRBJ2-7 | 11 | - | TRBV7-8 | TGTGCCAGCGGGCAGGCCTACGAGCAGTACTTC | CASGQAYEQYF
- | TRBJ2-7 | 14 | - | TRBV28 | TGTGCCAGCGAACAGGGTTTCGTCTCCTTCGAGCAGTACTTC | CASEQGFVSFEQYF
- | TRBJ1-1 | 14 | - | TRBV10-3 | TGTGCCGTTCTCAGGGGCGAGATGAACACTGAAGCTTTCTTT | CAVLRGEMNTEAFF
- | TRBJ1-3 | 14 | - | TRBV29-1 | TGCAGCGTTGAAGATCGGCTCTCCGGAAACACCATATATTTT | CSVEDRLSGNTIYF
- | TRBJ1-5 | 13 | once | TRBV13 | TGTGCCAGCAGCTTAGGGACAGAGATGCCCCAGCATTTT | CASSLGTEMPQHF
TRBD2 | TRBJ2-3 | 16 | - | TRBV28 | TGTGCCAGCAGTTTAAGGACTAGCGGGAACACAGATACGCAGTATTTT | CASSLRTSGNTDTQYF
TRBD1 | TRBJ2-7 | 13 | - | TRBV6-1 | TGTGCCAGCAGTGAGACAGGGTACTACGAGCAGTACTTC | CASSETGYYEQYF
- | TRBJ2-1 | 16 | - | TRBV5-1 | TGCGCCAGCAGCTTGGGGACAACAAACTCCTACAATGAGCAGTTCTTC | CASSLGTTNSYNEQFF
TRBD1 | TRBJ2-7 | 16 | - | TRBV4-1 | TGCGCCAGCAGCCAACTCCATGGGGCAGGGGGCTACGAGCAGTACTTC | CASSQLHGAGGYEQYF
TRBD2 | TRBJ2-5 | 13 | once | TRBV30 | TGTGCCTGGACCCGCGGGGGGGGAGAGACCCAGTACTTC | CAWTRGGGETQYF
- | TRBJ2-1 | 11 | - | TRBV30 | TGTGCCTGGAGTCATCAGCGTGAGCAGTTCTTC | CAWSHQREQFF
TRBD1 | TRBJ2-1 | 18 | - | TRBV27 | TGTGCCAGCAGTTTTGACAGGGGGCAACTCCTTGGGAGGAATGAGCAGTTCTTC | CASSFDRGQLLGRNEQFF
- | TRBJ1-1 | 13 | - | TRBV9 | TGTGCCAGCAGCGTAGAGTCTAACACTGAAGCTTTCTTT | CASSVESNTEAFF
- | TRBJ2-5 | 14 | few | TRBV9 | TGTGCCAGCAGCGTAGAGGGGGCGGGGGAGACCCAGTACTTC | CASSVEGAGETQYF
- | TRBJ2-5 | 14 | - | TRBV2 | TGTGCCAGCAGTTCGGGGCTCCAGGTGGAGACCCAGTACTTC | CASSSGLQVETQYF
TRBD1 | TRBJ1-5 | 16 | - | TRBV2 | TGTGCCAGCACTAGAGGGGGACAGGGGGTTGATCAGCCCCAGCATTTT | CASTRGGQGVDQPQHF
- | TRBJ2-7 | 9 | - | TRBV28 | TGTGCCAGCGGCTACGAGCAATACTTC | CASGYEQYF
- | TRBJ1-2 | 14 | - | TRBV5-1 | TGCGCCAGCAGCTTGGAGGGTCCGAGGGATGGCTACACCTTC | CASSLEGPRDGYTF
- | TRBJ2-7 | 13 | once | TRBV29-1 | TGCAGCGTTGTGGGATCGGGACAAGGCGAGCAGTACTTC | CSVVGSGQGEQYF